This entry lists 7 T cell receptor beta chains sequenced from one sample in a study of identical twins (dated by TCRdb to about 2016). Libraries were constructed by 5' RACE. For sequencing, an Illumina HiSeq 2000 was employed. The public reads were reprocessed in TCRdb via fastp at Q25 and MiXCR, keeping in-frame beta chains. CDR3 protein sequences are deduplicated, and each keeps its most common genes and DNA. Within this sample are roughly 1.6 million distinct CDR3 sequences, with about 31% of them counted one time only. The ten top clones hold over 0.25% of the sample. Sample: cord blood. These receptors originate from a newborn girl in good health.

The CDR3, as DNA: TGCAGTGCTATGGCGGGGGGAACAGAGACCCAGTACTTC. Its protein is CSAMAGGTETQYF. The chain recombines TRBV20-1 with TRBJ2-5; 8 bases are a match to TRBD2. This CDR3 contains 13 residues. The J segment lost 4 bases and the V segment lost 4 bases, leaving 5 bases of the junction unmatched. Germline-derived CDR1 and CDR2 are DFQATT and SNEGSKA (reference sequence).

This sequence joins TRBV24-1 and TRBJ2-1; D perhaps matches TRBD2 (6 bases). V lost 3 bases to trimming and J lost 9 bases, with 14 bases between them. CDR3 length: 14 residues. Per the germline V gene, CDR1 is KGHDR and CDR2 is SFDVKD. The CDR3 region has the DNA TGTGCCACCAGTGATCCGGGGGATAGGCGTGAGCAGTTCTTC. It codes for CATSDPGDRREQFF.

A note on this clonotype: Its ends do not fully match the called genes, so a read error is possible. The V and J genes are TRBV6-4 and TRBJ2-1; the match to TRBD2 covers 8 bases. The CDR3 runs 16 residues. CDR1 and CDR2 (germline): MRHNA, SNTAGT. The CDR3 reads CASRDSRGGSYNEQFF. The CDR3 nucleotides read TGTGCCAGCAGAGACTCACGGGGGGGTTCCTACAATGAGCAGTTCTTC.

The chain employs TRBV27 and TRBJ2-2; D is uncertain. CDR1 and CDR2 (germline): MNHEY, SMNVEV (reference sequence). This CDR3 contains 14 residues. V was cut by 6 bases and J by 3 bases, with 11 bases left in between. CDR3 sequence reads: CASSSDSYTGELFF. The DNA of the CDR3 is TGTGCCAGCAGCTCAGACTCTTACACCGGGGAGCTGTTTTTT.

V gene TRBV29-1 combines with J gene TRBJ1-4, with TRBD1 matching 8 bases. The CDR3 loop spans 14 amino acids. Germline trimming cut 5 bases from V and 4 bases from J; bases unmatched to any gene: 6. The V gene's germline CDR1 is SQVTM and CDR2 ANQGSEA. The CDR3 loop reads CSVTQGALNEKLFF. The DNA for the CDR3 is TGCAGCGTTACCCAGGGGGCGCTTAATGAAAAACTGTTTTTT.

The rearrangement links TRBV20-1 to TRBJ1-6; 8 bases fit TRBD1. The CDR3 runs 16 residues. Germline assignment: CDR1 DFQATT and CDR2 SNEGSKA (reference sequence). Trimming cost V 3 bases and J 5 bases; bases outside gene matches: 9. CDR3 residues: CSASYGRGPNNSPLHF. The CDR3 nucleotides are TGCAGTGCTAGCTATGGCAGGGGGCCGAATAATTCACCCCTCCACTTT.

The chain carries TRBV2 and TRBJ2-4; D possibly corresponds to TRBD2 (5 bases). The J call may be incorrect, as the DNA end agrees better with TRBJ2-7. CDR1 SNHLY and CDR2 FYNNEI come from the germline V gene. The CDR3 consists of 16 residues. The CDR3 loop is CASSEAEAEEPYEQYF. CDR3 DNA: TGTGCCAGCAGTGAAGCGGAGGCGGAGGAACCTTACGAGCAGTACTTC.